The 6 T cell receptor beta chains presented below share a single source sample, sequenced in a study of cytomegalovirus exposure and HLA in healthy donors. PCR used 60 Vbeta primers and 13 Jbeta primers. Only in-frame clones appear in the TCRdb table, and some are missing; sequencing was by immunoSEQ multiplex PCR. Of 90,000 to 100,000 clones detected, less than 85% appear once; the ten largest clones hold roughly 20%. Sequencing was carried out using PBMCs. Source of these receptors: a woman aged 60-75 years in good health and CMV-seropositive.

V usage is TRBV30 and J usage is TRBJ1-3; the D gene is possibly TRBD1 (6 bases). This CDR3 has 17 residues. CDR1 is GTSNPN and CDR2 is SVGIG in the germline V gene (reference sequence). V was shortened by 3 bases and J by 0 bases, with 18 bases between the two germline ends. CDR3 coding DNA: TGTGCCTGGAGACCGAAGTTGGGGGCTTCCTCTGGAAACACCATATATTTT. Protein: CAWRPKLGASSGNTIYF.

This chain links TRBV2 with TRBJ1-5, with no clear D. V was shortened by 3 bases and J by 9 bases, with 12 bases between the two germline ends. Germline-derived CDR1 and CDR2 are SNHLY and FYNNEI. This CDR3 comprises 13 residues. This chain's CDR3 is CASSEVEGRPQHF. Written as DNA, the CDR3 is TGTGCCAGCAGTGAGGTAGAAGGGAGGCCCCAGCATTTT.

The gene calls are TRBV6-5 and TRBJ2-5; 9 positions agree with TRBD2. Judging by the DNA end, TRBJ2-7 fits better; the J call may be wrong. The CDR3 spans 14 residues. Germline values: CDR1 MNHEY, CDR2 SVGAGI. CDR3 nucleotide sequence: TGTGCCAGCAGTTACGCTAGCGGGATGTACGAGCAGTACTTC. It encodes CASSYASGMYEQYF.

The genes are TRBV30 and TRBJ2-1, with TRBD2 as a possible D gene (7 bases). V lost 4 bases and J lost 0, with 10 bases in between. Germline assignment: CDR1 GTSNPN and CDR2 SVGIG (reference sequence). The CDR3 totals 14 residues. The CDR3 is CAWTGGSSYNEQFF. The CDR3 nucleotides read TGTGCCTGGACGGGGGGCAGCTCCTACAATGAGCAGTTCTTC.

The rearrangement uses TRBV7-2 and TRBJ2-5; no firm D call. CDR3 size: 14 residues. V gave up 7 bases and J gave up 5 bases, with 17 bases separating them. Germline loops: CDR1 SGHTA, CDR2 FQGNSA. Here the CDR3 DNA reads TGTGCCAGCACCCACGACCGAGGAGACGAGACCCAGTACTTC. This sequence encodes CASTHDRGDETQYF.

This clone showed up just a few times. The chain couples TRBV19 to TRBJ2-7, with 8 bases matching TRBD1. Germline CDR1 is LNHDA and CDR2 is SQIVND (reference sequence). The J segment lost 5 bases and the V segment lost 5 bases, leaving 14 bases of the junction unmatched. The CDR3 totals 16 residues. The CDR3 sequence is CASSLSTGVKGHEQYF. The CDR3 coding sequence is TGTGCCAGTAGTCTTTCGACAGGGGTCAAAGGCCACGAGCAGTACTTC.